These T cell receptor beta chains were read from a single sample in a study of blood T cell repertoires in COVID-19. Assay: immunoSEQ multiplex PCR; the TCRdb copy retains only in-frame clones and omits some. The sample holds some 250,000 clones, 75% to 90% seen once. The sequenced sample was PBMCs or T cells enriched from blood (not recorded which). The source of these receptors is a man between 40 and 49 years old who had recovered from COVID-19. CDR3s include the opening cysteine and the closing phenylalanine or tryptophan. Fields, in order: clone size, D gene, V gene, J gene, CDR3 DNA, CDR3 protein. A D gene is named only where the DNA matches it firmly. The size field is filled for only some rows; it gives once, few, many or a size class.

.	.	TRBV12-3/TRBV12-4	TRBJ1-1	TGTGCCAGCAGTTTTTTGGGACTCGCTTTCTTT	CASSFLGLAFF
.	.	TRBV28	TRBJ2-7	TGTGCCAGCAGTTCTGGCATCTACGAGCAGTACTTC	CASSSGIYEQYF
few	TRBD2	TRBV11-2	TRBJ2-1	TGTGCCAGCAGCATCCTAGCGGGAGATTTTCATGAGCAGTTCTTC	CASSILAGDFHEQFF
.	TRBD2	TRBV18	TRBJ2-7	TGTGCCAGCTCACCACGACTAGCGGGAGACCCCTACGAGCAGTACTTC	CASSPRLAGDPYEQYF
few	.	TRBV4-2	TRBJ1-1	TGTGCCAGCAGCCAAGCCGAGAGGTCCGGGTTGGACACTGAAGCTTTCTTT	CASSQAERSGLDTEAFF
.	TRBD2	TRBV19	TRBJ2-3	TGTGCCAGTAGGTGGGCGGGGGGGTCAGATACGCAGTATTTT	CASRWAGGSDTQYF
once	TRBD2	TRBV29-1	TRBJ2-3	TGCAGCGTTGAATCCCGACTAGCGGGATATGTAGATACGCAGTATTTT	CSVESRLAGYVDTQYF
.	TRBD1	TRBV5-1	TRBJ1-2	TGCGCCAGCAGCTTGCAGACAGGGGGAAATGGCTACACCTTC	CASSLQTGGNGYTF
once	.	TRBV6-5	TRBJ1-6	TGTGCCAGCAGTTGGTTCGGGGGCTCCTATAATTCACCCCTCCACTTT	CASSWFGGSYNSPLHF
.	.	TRBV28	TRBJ1-6	TGTGCCAGCAGTTCGCGAATTGGGGGGGACTCACCCCTCCACTTT	CASSSRIGGDSPLHF
.	TRBD1	TRBV5-1	TRBJ1-2	TGCGCCAGCAGCAAAAACTCTCCGGGACAGGACGATGGGGGCTACACCTTC	CASSKNSPGQDDGGYTF
.	TRBD2	TRBV18	TRBJ2-3	TGTGCCAGCTCATCCCAGAGGACTAGCGGGGGAACAGATACGCAGTATTTT	CASSSQRTSGGTDTQYF
few	TRBD1	TRBV10-3	TRBJ2-3	TGTGCCATCAGTGAGTCGCCGAGACAGGGGGCCACAGATACGCAGTATTTT	CAISESPRQGATDTQYF
.	.	TRBV19	TRBJ2-7	TGTGCCAGTGGGGGCGGGTACTTCTCCCACGAGCAGTACTTC	CASGGGYFSHEQYF
few	TRBD2	TRBV15	TRBJ2-2	TGTGCCACCAGAGACCGACTAGCTTCCCTCACCGGGGAGCTGTTTTTT	CATRDRLASLTGELFF
.	.	TRBV6-1	TRBJ1-2	TGTGCCAGCAGTGAACTGGACAACCAATACTATGGCTACACCTTC	CASSELDNQYYGYTF
few	TRBD2	TRBV5-1	TRBJ2-1	TGCGCCAGCGGCGGGAGGAGCTCCTACAATGAGCAGTTCTTC	CASGGRSSYNEQFF
.	TRBD2	TRBV4-1	TRBJ2-1	TGCGCCAGCAGCCAATTACTAGCGGGGCTGAGTGACTATGAGCAGTTCTTC	CASSQLLAGLSDYEQFF
.	.	TRBV7-2	TRBJ2-2	TGTGCCAGCAGCCCCCTTTCCGTCACCGGGGAGCTGTTTTTT	CASSPLSVTGELFF
.	.	TRBV19	TRBJ1-4	TGTGCCAGTATGGGGAGGGGAGAGGAAACTAATGAAAAACTGTTTTTT	CASMGRGEETNEKLFF
.	.	TRBV19	TRBJ2-3	TGTGCCAGTAGGCAAACGACGGGACTCACAGATACGCAGTATTTT	CASRQTTGLTDTQYF
.	.	TRBV9	TRBJ2-2	TGTGCCAGCAGCGTAGTGGACTCCCCCACCGGGGAGCTGTTTTTT	CASSVVDSPTGELFF
.	TRBD1	TRBV7-2	TRBJ1-1	TGTGCCAGCACCCAGACAGGGGGCACTGAAGCTTTCTTT	CASTQTGGTEAFF
.	TRBD1	TRBV11-3	TRBJ1-3	TGTGCCAGCAGCTTGGGGATGGACAGGGGGCCGTCTGGAAACACCATATATTTT	CASSLGMDRGPSGNTIYF
few	TRBD2	TRBV3-1/TRBV3-2	TRBJ2-3	TGTGCCAGCAGCCAAAAGGGCGGGGGGGCCACACAAGATACGCAGTATTTT	CASSQKGGGATQDTQYF